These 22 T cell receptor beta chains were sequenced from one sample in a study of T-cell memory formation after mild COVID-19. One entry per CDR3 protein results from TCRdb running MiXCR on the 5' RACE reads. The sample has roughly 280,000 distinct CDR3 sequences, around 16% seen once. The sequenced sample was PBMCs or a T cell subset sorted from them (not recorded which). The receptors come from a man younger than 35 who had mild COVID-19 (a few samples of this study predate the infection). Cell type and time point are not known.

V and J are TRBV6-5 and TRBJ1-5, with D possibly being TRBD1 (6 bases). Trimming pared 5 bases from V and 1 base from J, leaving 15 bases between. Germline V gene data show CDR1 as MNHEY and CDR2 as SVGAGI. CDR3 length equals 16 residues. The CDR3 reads CASSPLVRGSNQPQHF. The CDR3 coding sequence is TGTGCCAGCAGTCCCTTGGTCAGGGGCAGCAATCAGCCCCAGCATTTT.

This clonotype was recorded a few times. CDR3 bases: TGCGCCAGCAGCCAACGGAGGAATGAAAAACTGTTTTTT. It is translated as CASSQRRNEKLFF. V gene TRBV4-3 combines with J gene TRBJ1-4; no firm D call. CDR1 is LGHNA and CDR2 is YSLEER in the germline V gene. V was trimmed by 2 bases and J by 5 bases, leaving 6 bases between them. The CDR3 loop spans 13 amino acids.

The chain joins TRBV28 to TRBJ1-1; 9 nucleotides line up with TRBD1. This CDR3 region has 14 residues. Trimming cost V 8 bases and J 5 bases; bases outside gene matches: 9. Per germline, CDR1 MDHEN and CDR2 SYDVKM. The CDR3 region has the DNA TGTGCCAGCGGGCTGACAGGGGGAAGGACTGAAGCTTTCTTT. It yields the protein CASGLTGGRTEAFF.

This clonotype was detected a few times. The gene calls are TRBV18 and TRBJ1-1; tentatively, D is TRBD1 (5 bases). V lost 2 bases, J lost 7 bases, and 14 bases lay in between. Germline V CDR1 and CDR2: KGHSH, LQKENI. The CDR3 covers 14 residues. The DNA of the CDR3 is TGTGCCAGCTCACCAGAGGGACGCAGGGATGAAGCTTTCTTT. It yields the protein CASSPEGRRDEAFF.

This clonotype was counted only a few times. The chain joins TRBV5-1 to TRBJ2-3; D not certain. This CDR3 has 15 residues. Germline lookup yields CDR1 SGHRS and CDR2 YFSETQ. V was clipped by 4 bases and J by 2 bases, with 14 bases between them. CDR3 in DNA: TGCGCCAGCAGCCTCCCGAATGGGGACACAGATACGCAGTATTTT. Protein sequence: CASSLPNGDTDTQYF. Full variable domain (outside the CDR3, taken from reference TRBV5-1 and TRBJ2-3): KAGVTQTPRYLIKTRGQQVTLSCSPISGHRSVSWYQQTPGQGLQFLFEYFSETQRNKGNFPGRFSGRQFSNSRSEMNVSTLELGDSALYLCASSLPNGDTDTQYFGPGTRLTVL.

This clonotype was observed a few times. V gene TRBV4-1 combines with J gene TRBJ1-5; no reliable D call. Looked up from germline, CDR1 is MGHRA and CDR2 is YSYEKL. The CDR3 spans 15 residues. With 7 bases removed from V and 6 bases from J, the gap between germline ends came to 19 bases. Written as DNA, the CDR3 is TGCGCCAGCACCTGGACCCACGACAATTCTCAGCCCCAGCATTTT. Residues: CASTWTHDNSQPQHF.

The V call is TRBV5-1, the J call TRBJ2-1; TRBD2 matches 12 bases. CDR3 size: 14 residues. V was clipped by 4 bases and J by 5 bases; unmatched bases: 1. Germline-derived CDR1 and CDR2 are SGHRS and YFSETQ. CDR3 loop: CASSTSGGNNEQFF. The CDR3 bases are TGCGCCAGCAGCACTAGCGGGGGGAACAATGAGCAGTTCTTC.

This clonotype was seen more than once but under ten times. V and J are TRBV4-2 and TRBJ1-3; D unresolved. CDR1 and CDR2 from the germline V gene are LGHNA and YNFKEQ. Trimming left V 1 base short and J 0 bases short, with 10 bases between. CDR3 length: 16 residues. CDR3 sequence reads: CASSQGHGYSGNTIYF. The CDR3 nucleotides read TGTGCCAGCAGCCAAGGTCACGGTTACTCTGGAAACACCATATATTTT.

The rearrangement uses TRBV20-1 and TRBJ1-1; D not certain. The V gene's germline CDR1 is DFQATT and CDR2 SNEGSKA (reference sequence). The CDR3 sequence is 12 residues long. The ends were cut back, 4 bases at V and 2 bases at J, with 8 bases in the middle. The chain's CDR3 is CSATPPNTEAFF. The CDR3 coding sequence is TGCAGTGCTACCCCTCCTAACACTGAAGCTTTCTTT.

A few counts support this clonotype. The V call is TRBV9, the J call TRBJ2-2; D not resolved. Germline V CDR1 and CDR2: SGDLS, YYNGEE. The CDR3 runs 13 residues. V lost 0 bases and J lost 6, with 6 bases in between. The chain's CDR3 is CASSVAGPGELFF. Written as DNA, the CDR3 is TGTGCCAGCAGCGTAGCAGGCCCCGGGGAGCTGTTTTTT. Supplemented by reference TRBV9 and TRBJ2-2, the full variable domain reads DSGVTQTPKHLITATGQRVTLRCSPRSGDLSVYWYQQSLDQGLQFLIQYYNGEERAKGNILERFSAQQFPDLHSELNLSSLELGDSALYFCASSVAGPGELFFGEGSRLTVL.

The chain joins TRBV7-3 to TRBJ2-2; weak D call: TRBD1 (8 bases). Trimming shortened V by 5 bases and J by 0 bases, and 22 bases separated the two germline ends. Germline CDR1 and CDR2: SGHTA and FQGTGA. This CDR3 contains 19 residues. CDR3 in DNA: TGTGCCAGCAGCCCTCCGGGACAGGAGCGGGGTTCGAACACCGGGGAGCTGTTTTTT. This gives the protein CASSPPGQERGSNTGELFF.

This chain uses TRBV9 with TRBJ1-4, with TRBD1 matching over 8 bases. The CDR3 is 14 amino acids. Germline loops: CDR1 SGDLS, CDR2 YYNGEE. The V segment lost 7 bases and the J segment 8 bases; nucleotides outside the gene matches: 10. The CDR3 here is CASSRGRGGEKLFF. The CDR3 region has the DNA TGTGCCAGCTCCAGGGGGCGCGGGGGGGAAAAACTGTTTTTT.

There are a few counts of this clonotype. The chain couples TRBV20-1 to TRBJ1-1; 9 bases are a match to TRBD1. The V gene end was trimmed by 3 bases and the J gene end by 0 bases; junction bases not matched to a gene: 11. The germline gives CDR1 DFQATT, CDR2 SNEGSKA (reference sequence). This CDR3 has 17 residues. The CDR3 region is CSASPPVGQGMNTEAFF. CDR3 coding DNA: TGCAGTGCTAGCCCCCCCGTGGGACAGGGCATGAACACTGAAGCTTTCTTT.

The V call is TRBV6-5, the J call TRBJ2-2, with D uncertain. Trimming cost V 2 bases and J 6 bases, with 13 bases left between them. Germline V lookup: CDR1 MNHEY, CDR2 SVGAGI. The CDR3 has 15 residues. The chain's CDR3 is CASSYRNQGAGELFF. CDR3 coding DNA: TGTGCCAGCAGTTACCGGAACCAAGGCGCCGGGGAGCTGTTTTTT.

The CDR3 sequence: CASTMGLAHNEQFF. CDR3 in DNA: TGTGCCAGCACTATGGGGTTAGCCCACAATGAGCAGTTCTTC. The V and J genes are TRBV12-3 or TRBV12-4 and TRBJ2-1; D gene uncertain. The V end was cut by 7 bases, the J end by 5 bases, with 15 bases between. The CDR3 is 14 residues long.

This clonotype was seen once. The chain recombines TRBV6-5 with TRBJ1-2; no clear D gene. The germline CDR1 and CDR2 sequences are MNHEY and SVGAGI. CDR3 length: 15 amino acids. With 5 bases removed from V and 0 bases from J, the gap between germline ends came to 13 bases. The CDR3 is CASSAGINPNYGYTF. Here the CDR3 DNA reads TGTGCCAGCAGTGCCGGGATTAACCCTAACTATGGCTACACCTTC.

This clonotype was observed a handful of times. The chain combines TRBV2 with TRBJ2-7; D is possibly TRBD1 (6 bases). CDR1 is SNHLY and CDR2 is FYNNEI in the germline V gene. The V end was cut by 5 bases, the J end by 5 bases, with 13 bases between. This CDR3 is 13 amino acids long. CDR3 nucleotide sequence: TGTGCCAGCAGTCGACAGGAGTCTCACGAGCAGTACTTC. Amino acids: CASSRQESHEQYF.

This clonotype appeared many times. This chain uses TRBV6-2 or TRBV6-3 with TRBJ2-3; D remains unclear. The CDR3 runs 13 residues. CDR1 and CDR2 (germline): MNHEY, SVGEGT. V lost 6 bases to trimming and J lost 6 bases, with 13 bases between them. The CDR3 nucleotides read TGTGCCAGCAGCTACGCAGCATGGGATACGCAGTATTTT. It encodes CASSYAAWDTQYF.

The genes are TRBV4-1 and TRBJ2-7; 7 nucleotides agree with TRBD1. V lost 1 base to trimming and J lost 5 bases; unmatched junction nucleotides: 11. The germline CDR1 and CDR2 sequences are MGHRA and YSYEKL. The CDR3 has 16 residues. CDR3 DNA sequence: TGCGCCAGCAGCCAAGCCTCCGGGACAGCCTCAAACGAGCAGTACTTC. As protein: CASSQASGTASNEQYF.

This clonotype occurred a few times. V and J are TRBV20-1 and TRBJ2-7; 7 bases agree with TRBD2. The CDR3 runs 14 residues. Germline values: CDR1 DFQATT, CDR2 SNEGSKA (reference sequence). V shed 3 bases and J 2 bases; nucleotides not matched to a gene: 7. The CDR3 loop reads CSASGAGHPYEQYF. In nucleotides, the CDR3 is TGCAGTGCTAGCGGAGCGGGGCATCCCTACGAGCAGTACTTC.

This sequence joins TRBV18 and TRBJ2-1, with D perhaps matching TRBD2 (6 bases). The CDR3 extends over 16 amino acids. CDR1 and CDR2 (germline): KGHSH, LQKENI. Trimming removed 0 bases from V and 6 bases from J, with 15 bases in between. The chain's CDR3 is CASSPPSGGTSNEQFF. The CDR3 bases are TGTGCCAGCTCACCACCTTCCGGGGGTACATCCAATGAGCAGTTCTTC.

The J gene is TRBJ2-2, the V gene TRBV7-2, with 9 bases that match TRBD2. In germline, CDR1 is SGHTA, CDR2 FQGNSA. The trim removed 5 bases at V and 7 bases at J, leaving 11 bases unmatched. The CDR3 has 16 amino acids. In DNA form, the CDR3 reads TGTGCCAGCAGCCCACGGGGCGGGGGGGCCATCGGGGAGCTGTTTTTT. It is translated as CASSPRGGGAIGELFF.